Listed below are T cell receptor beta chains from one sample, sequenced in a study of cytomegalovirus exposure and HLA in healthy donors. Using immunoSEQ multiplex PCR, the repertoire was profiled, and TCRdb retains in-frame clones only, with some absent. This sample has 100,000 to 150,000 clones, with about 71% found just once. Sequencing used PBMCs. Receptors were obtained from a woman in her 50s in good health and CMV-seronegative. The CDR3 runs from the conserved cysteine through the conserved F or W. D genes are given only for firm matches. Clone size appears in some rows only: once, few, many, or a class for an expanded clone.

v_gene	abundance	j_gene	d_gene	CDR3aa	CDR3nt
TRBV7-9	NA	TRBJ2-2	TRBD1	CASSQYGTDPAGELFF	TGTGCCAGCAGCCAATACGGGACAGATCCGGCCGGGGAGCTGTTTTTT
TRBV19	NA	TRBJ2-3	NA	CASTLRAGQTSTDTQYF	TGTGCCAGTACATTGCGAGCGGGCCAGACTAGCACAGATACGCAGTATTTT
TRBV6-1	NA	TRBJ1-5	NA	CASSEWRAASNQPQHF	TGTGCCAGCAGTGAGTGGCGGGCGGCTAGCAATCAGCCCCAGCATTTT
TRBV2	NA	TRBJ2-7	TRBD2	CASNTGGAGGTLEQYF	TGTGCCAGCAATACTGGGGGTGCGGGAGGTACCCTCGAGCAGTACTTC
TRBV5-5	NA	TRBJ2-7	NA	CPSSLDEAADYEQYF	TGTCCCAGCAGCTTGGATGAGGCGGCGGACTACGAGCAGTACTTC
TRBV7-8	NA	TRBJ1-4	NA	CASAGALWATNEKLFF	TGTGCCAGCGCGGGGGCCTTGTGGGCAACTAATGAAAAACTGTTTTTT
TRBV28	NA	TRBJ1-6	NA	CASSPSSWGDSPLHF	TGTGCCAGCAGCCCTTCGAGTTGGGGAGATTCACCCCTCCACTTT
TRBV7-2	NA	TRBJ2-1	TRBD1	CASSLYRTGSREQFF	TGTGCCAGCAGCTTATACAGGACAGGGAGCCGTGAGCAGTTCTTC
TRBV2	NA	TRBJ2-1	NA	CASRLNGGRHEQFF	TGTGCCAGCAGGCTCAACGGCGGCCGTCATGAGCAGTTCTTC
TRBV2	NA	TRBJ2-2	TRBD2	CAGGRREVSGELFF	TGTGCCGGAGGGAGGCGGGAGGTTTCCGGGGAGCTGTTTTTT
TRBV2	NA	TRBJ2-5	TRBD2	CASSPLAGVPSETQYF	TGTGCCAGCAGTCCTCTAGCGGGAGTTCCGAGCGAGACCCAGTACTTC
TRBV7-2	NA	TRBJ1-5	TRBD1	CASSLNSGGNQPQHF	TGTGCCAGCAGCTTAAATTCAGGGGGAAATCAGCCCCAGCATTTT
TRBV28	few	TRBJ2-4	TRBD1	CASSPWTGENIQYF	TGTGCCAGCAGTCCCTGGACAGGGGAAAACATTCAGTACTTC
TRBV6-5	NA	TRBJ2-5	TRBD2	CASSFKLAGGGETQYF	TGTGCCAGCAGTTTTAAACTAGCGGGAGGGGGGGAGACCCAGTACTTC
TRBV28	NA	TRBJ1-5	NA	CASSPSGYQPQHF	TGTGCCAGCAGTCCCTCCGGTTATCAGCCCCAGCATTTT
TRBV6-5	NA	TRBJ2-7	TRBD2	CASSYGTTMQYF	TGTGCCAGCAGCTATGGGACTACCATGCAGTACTTC
TRBV10-1	NA	TRBJ1-5	NA	CASRTGAWDQPQHF	TGCGCCAGCAGGACAGGAGCTTGGGACCAGCCCCAGCATTTT
TRBV6-1	NA	TRBJ2-1	NA	CASSERDEQFF	TGTGCCAGCAGTGAACGGGATGAGCAGTTCTTC
TRBV7-9	NA	TRBJ2-3	NA	CASSLAAGTTDTQYF	TGTGCCAGCAGCTTAGCTGCGGGGACCACAGATACGCAGTATTTT
TRBV7-9	NA	TRBJ2-7	NA	CSSSFPEFEQYF	TGTTCCAGCAGCTTTCCGGAGTTCGAGCAGTACTTC
TRBV7-2	NA	TRBJ2-3	NA	CASSAQGLVADTQYF	TGTGCCAGCAGCGCACAGGGTTTAGTTGCAGATACGCAGTATTTT
TRBV5-5	NA	TRBJ1-1	TRBD1	CASSLAFGDRGRRAFF	TGTGCCAGCAGCTTGGCGTTTGGGGACAGGGGGCGTCGAGCTTTCTTT
TRBV7-9	NA	TRBJ2-2	NA	CSSSLVRRTGELFF	TGTTCCAGCAGCTTAGTCAGGCGAACCGGGGAGCTGTTTTTT
TRBV6-5	NA	TRBJ1-5	TRBD1	CASSPDRDNQPQHF	TGTGCCAGCAGCCCTGACAGGGACAATCAGCCCCAGCATTTT
TRBV29-1	NA	TRBJ2-2	TRBD1	CSVEAPGGINGELFF	TGCAGCGTTGAAGCGCCAGGGGGCATCAACGGGGAGCTGTTTTTT
TRBV7-2	NA	TRBJ2-5	NA	CASSSTRLDTQETQYF	TGTGCCAGCAGCTCAACCAGACTGGACACGCAAGAGACCCAGTACTTC
TRBV27	NA	TRBJ2-3	TRBD1	CASRTIGGNADTQYF	TGTGCCAGCAGGACGATAGGGGGCAATGCAGATACGCAGTATTTT
TRBV4-3	NA	TRBJ2-7	NA	CASRAGLGSYEQYF	TGCGCCAGCCGGGCAGGACTGGGAAGCTACGAGCAGTACTTC